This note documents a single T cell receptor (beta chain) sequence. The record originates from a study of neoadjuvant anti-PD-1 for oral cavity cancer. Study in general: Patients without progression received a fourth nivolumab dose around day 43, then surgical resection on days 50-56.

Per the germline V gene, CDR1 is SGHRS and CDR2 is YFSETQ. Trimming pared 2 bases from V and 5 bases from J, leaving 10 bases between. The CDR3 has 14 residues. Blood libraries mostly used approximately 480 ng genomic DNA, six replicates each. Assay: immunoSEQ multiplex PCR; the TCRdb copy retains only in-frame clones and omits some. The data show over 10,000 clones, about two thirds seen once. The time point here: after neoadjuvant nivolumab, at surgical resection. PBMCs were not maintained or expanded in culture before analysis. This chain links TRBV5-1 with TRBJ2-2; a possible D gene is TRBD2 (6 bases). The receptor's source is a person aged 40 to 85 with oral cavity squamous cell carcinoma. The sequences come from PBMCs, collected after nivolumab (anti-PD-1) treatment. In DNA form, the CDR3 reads TGCGCCAGCAGCTTAAGGGGAGGAACCGGGGAGCTGTTTTTT. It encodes CASSLRGGTGELFF.